The entry that follows covers one TCR beta chain sequence. This CDR3 has 12 amino acids. CDR1 SNHLY and CDR2 FYNNEI come from the germline V gene. The ends were cut back, 7 bases at V and 5 bases at J, with 11 bases in the middle. The data originate from a study of T cell changes during pregnancy in multiple sclerosis. TCRdb keeps only in-frame clones here, not all; method: immunoSEQ multiplex PCR. This sample has more than 95,000 clones, with about 90% found just once. V gene TRBV2 combines with J gene TRBJ2-5; D is unresolved. This specimen was peripheral blood, taken after pregnancy. The clonotype was recovered from a female donor with multiple sclerosis, enrolled in a pregnancy study. CDR3 loop: CASTSLRETQYF. DNA of the CDR3: TGTGCCAGCACGTCCCTCCGGGAGACCCAGTACTTC.